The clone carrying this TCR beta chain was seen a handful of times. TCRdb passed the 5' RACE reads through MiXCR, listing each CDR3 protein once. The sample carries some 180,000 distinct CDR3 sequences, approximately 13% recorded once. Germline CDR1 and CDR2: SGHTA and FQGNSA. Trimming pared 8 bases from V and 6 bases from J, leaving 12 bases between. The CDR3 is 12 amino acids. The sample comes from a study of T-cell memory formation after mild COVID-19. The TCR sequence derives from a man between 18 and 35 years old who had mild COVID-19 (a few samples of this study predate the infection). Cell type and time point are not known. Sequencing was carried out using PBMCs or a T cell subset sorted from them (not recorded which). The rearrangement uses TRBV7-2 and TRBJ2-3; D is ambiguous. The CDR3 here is CASGASRDTQYF. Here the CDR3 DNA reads TGTGCCAGCGGAGCTAGTAGGGATACGCAGTATTTT.